A selection of T cell receptor beta chains follows, all from one sample in a study of long-term antiretroviral therapy in people with HIV. The table came from immunoSEQ multiplex PCR; TCRdb's copy has only in-frame clones and leaves some out. The table has some 17,000 clones, over 75% seen once. Sequencing used unsorted PBMCs, obtained 0.1 years before starting antiretroviral therapy. The receptor set was obtained from a man in his late teens or twenties with HIV. Each CDR3 is given with its conserved first and last residue. D genes are given only for firm matches. Clone size is shown for a subset of rows, as once, few, many or a class of expanded clone.

clone_size: .
d_call: .
j_call: TRBJ2-2
v_call: TRBV5-1
cdr3_nt: TGCGCCAGCAGCCCCCAGGTGATTCAGGTCACCGGGGAGCTGTTTTTT
cdr3_aa: CASSPQVIQVTGELFF

clone_size: .
d_call: .
j_call: TRBJ2-1
v_call: TRBV27
cdr3_nt: TGTGCCAGCGGGACTGACAGGTTTGGGCAGTTCTTC
cdr3_aa: CASGTDRFGQFF

clone_size: .
d_call: .
j_call: TRBJ1-5
v_call: TRBV18
cdr3_nt: TGTGCCAGCTCACCGGGGGGGGATCAGCCCCAGCATTTT
cdr3_aa: CASSPGGDQPQHF

clone_size: .
d_call: TRBD2
j_call: TRBJ2-1
v_call: TRBV19
cdr3_nt: TGTGCCAGTAGTATAGGGCGGGGAGGGGATGAGCAGTTCTTC
cdr3_aa: CASSIGRGGDEQFF

clone_size: .
d_call: .
j_call: TRBJ2-2
v_call: TRBV6-1
cdr3_nt: TGTGCCAGCAGGCGGGAGGACAGGACCGGGGAGCTGTTTTTT
cdr3_aa: CASRREDRTGELFF

clone_size: .
d_call: .
j_call: TRBJ2-1
v_call: TRBV7-9
cdr3_nt: TGTGCCAGCAGCCCTCGCCCAGGGGTCTCCTACAATGAGCAGTTCTTC
cdr3_aa: CASSPRPGVSYNEQFF

clone_size: .
d_call: .
j_call: TRBJ2-2
v_call: TRBV9
cdr3_nt: TGTGCCAGCACCCCGTTCGAGAAAGAGGGGGAGCTGTTTTTT
cdr3_aa: CASTPFEKEGELFF

clone_size: .
d_call: .
j_call: TRBJ1-2
v_call: TRBV10-3
cdr3_nt: TGTGCCATCAGTAGGGCAGATCTCTATGGCTACACCTTC
cdr3_aa: CAISRADLYGYTF

clone_size: .
d_call: TRBD1
j_call: TRBJ2-3
v_call: TRBV6-4
cdr3_nt: TGTGCCAGCAGTCAGGGGGCCACAGATACGCAGTATTTT
cdr3_aa: CASSQGATDTQYF

clone_size: .
d_call: .
j_call: TRBJ2-7
v_call: TRBV7-9
cdr3_nt: TGTGCCAGCAGCGAGAGGACCTACGGCGAGCAGTACTTC
cdr3_aa: CASSERTYGEQYF

clone_size: .
d_call: TRBD1
j_call: TRBJ2-5
v_call: TRBV28
cdr3_nt: TGTGCCAGCAGTTATACGACAGGGGGATTAATGGAGACCCAGTACTTC
cdr3_aa: CASSYTTGGLMETQYF

clone_size: .
d_call: .
j_call: TRBJ1-3
v_call: TRBV28
cdr3_nt: TGTGCCAGCAGTTTACCGCAGGGAGACACCATATATTTT
cdr3_aa: CASSLPQGDTIYF

clone_size: .
d_call: .
j_call: TRBJ2-3
v_call: TRBV7-6
cdr3_nt: TGTGCCAGCAGCTTAGAGCAGACCAGCACAGATACGCAGTATTTT
cdr3_aa: CASSLEQTSTDTQYF

clone_size: .
d_call: .
j_call: TRBJ1-6
v_call: TRBV7-9
cdr3_nt: TGTGCCAGCTCGGAGGGGACTAACTCACCCCTCCACTTT
cdr3_aa: CASSEGTNSPLHF

clone_size: few
d_call: TRBD1
j_call: TRBJ1-2
v_call: TRBV9
cdr3_nt: TGTGCCAGCAGCGTAGGATGGGGTCGGGACAGTTATGGCTACACCTTC
cdr3_aa: CASSVGWGRDSYGYTF

clone_size: few
d_call: .
j_call: TRBJ1-4
v_call: TRBV30
cdr3_nt: TGTGCCTGGAGTGACCCCGCGGGGCTAAGGCCTGAAAAACTGTTTTTT
cdr3_aa: CAWSDPAGLRPEKLFF

clone_size: .
d_call: TRBD2
j_call: TRBJ2-7
v_call: TRBV4-3
cdr3_nt: TGCGCCAGCAGCCAAGATCCGAGCGGGACCTCTTACGAGCAGTACTTC
cdr3_aa: CASSQDPSGTSYEQYF

clone_size: .
d_call: .
j_call: TRBJ1-4
v_call: TRBV10-3
cdr3_nt: TGTGCCATCAGTGAGTCTGACCGGTCGAACGAAAAACTGTTTTTT
cdr3_aa: CAISESDRSNEKLFF

clone_size: few
d_call: .
j_call: TRBJ2-1
v_call: TRBV21-1
cdr3_nt: TGTGCCAGCAGCAAAGTTCTAAGGGGGAGGGCCAGTGAGCAGTTCTTC
cdr3_aa: CASSKVLRGRASEQFF

clone_size: .
d_call: TRBD2
j_call: TRBJ2-1
v_call: TRBV2
cdr3_nt: TGTGCCAGCAGTTACCGGACTAGCGGAATCTCCTACAATGAGCAGTTCTTC
cdr3_aa: CASSYRTSGISYNEQFF

clone_size: few
d_call: TRBD1
j_call: TRBJ1-2
v_call: TRBV15
cdr3_nt: TGTGCCACCAGCAGAGCAGGGGGCTACTATGGCTACACCTTC
cdr3_aa: CATSRAGGYYGYTF